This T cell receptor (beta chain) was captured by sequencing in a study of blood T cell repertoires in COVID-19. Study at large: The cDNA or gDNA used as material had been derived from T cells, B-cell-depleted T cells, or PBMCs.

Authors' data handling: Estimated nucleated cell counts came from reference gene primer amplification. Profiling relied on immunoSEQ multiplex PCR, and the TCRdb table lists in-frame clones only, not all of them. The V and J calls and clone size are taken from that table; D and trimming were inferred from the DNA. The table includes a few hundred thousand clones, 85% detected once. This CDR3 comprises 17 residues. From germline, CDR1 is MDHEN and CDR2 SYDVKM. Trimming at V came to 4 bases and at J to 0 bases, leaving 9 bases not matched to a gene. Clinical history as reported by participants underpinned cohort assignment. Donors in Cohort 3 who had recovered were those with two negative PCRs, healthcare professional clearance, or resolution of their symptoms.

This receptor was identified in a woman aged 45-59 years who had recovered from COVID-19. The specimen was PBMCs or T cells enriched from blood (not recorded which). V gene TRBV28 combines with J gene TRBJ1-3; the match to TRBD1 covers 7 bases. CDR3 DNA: TGTGCCAGCAGTTCCTTCAAGGGGGCGAGCTCTGGAAACACCATATATTTT. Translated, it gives CASSSFKGASSGNTIYF.